This TCR beta chain was profiled in a study of shared clonotypes between healthy human individuals. Broader study findings: Rarefaction indicated that sorted-subset sequencing remained incomplete although depth was large.

In the CD4+ fraction, cells were divided into CD45RA+ naive and CD45RA-negative memory subsets. Clones were sequenced by immunoSEQ multiplex PCR, and TCRdb holds only the in-frame ones, with some missing. This table has 2 million to 2.5 million clones, 85% to 95% appearing once. Worth noting for this clone: Its antigen is as yet unknown.

CDR1 and CDR2 (germline): ENHRY, SYGVKD. V was clipped by 4 bases and J by 3 bases; unmatched bases: 8. This CDR3 is 16 amino acids long. The chain is built from TRBV10-3 and TRBJ2-2; 7 bases agree with TRBD2. This sequence was found in a man in his late teens or twenties in good health. Some clones in this sample may be carry-over from other donors' samples. The sequencing sample was made of naive CD4+ T cells from PBMCs. Subset defined: CD45RA+ positively selected. CDR3 sequence (DNA): TGTGCCATCAGTGCGGATGGGGGGAGGGACACCGGGGAGCTGTTTTTT. This sequence encodes CAISADGGRDTGELFF.